The clone carrying this T cell receptor (beta chain) has only a few counts. Antigen specificity is unknown. cDNA libraries for TCR beta contained unique molecular identifiers. From the PCR reads, TCRdb called clonotypes with MiXCR, one entry per CDR3 protein. The sample lists more than 500,000 distinct CDR3 sequences; around 34% were seen once. The entry originates in a study of post-analysis software for immune sequencing data. Study summary: Included courses were relapsing-remitting and secondary progressive multiple sclerosis; progressive-relapsing multiple sclerosis was also included.

Study conclusions and caveats: Included in a set of 5 or 6 TRBV segments more frequent in patients than controls were TRBV5-6, TRBV5-1 and TRBV20-1.

The CDR3 is made up of 10 amino acids. From germline, CDR1 is SQVTM and CDR2 ANQGSEA. With 4 bases removed from V and 4 bases from J, the gap between germline ends came to 4 bases. The rearrangement links TRBV29-1 to TRBJ1-2, with unresolved D. This receptor was obtained from a girl aged 2 to 17 with multiple sclerosis. Sample: blood. CDR3 amino acids: CSVATYGYTF. The CDR3 nucleotides are TGCAGCGTTGCTACCTATGGCTACACCTTC.